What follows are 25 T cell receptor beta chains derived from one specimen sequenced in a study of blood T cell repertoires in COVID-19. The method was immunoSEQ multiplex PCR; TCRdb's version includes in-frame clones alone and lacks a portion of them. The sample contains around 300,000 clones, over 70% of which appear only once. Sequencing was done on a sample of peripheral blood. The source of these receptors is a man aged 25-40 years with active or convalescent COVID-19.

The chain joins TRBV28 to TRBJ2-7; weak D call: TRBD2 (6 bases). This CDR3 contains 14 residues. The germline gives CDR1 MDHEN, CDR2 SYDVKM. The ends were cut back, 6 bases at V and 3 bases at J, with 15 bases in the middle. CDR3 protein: CASSDGGTLYEQYF. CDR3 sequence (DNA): TGTGCCAGCAGCGACGGCGGGACCCTCTACGAGCAGTACTTC.

CDR3 protein: CASSLWPSGDPTDTQYF. CDR3 coding DNA: TGTGCCAGCAGTTTATGGCCTAGCGGGGACCCCACAGATACGCAGTATTTT. V usage is TRBV27 and J usage is TRBJ2-3, with 9 bases matching TRBD2. Germline V gene lookup returns CDR1 MNHEY and CDR2 SMNVEV (reference sequence). The junction had 7 bases not matched to a gene; V was cut back by 1 base and J by 2 bases. The CDR3 length is 17 residues.

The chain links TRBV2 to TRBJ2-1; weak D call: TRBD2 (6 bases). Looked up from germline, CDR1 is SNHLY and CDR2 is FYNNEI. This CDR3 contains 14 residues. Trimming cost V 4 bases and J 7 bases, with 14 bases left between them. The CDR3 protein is CASSALALRNEQFF. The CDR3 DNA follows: TGTGCCAGCAGTGCACTAGCCCTTCGAAATGAGCAGTTCTTC.

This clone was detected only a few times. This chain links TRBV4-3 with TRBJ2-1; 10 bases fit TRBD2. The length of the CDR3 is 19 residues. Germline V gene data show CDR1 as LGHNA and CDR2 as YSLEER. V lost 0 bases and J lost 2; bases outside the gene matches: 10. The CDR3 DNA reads TGCGCCAGCAGCCAAGATCAGGGTCTAGCGGGAGACACCTACAATGAGCAGTTCTTC. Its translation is CASSQDQGLAGDTYNEQFF.

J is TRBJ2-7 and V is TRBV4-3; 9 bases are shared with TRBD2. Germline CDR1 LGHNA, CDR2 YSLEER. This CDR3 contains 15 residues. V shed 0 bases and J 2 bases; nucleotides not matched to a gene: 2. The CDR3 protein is CASSQDPSGTYEQYF. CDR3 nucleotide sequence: TGCGCCAGCAGCCAAGACCCTAGCGGGACCTACGAGCAGTACTTC.

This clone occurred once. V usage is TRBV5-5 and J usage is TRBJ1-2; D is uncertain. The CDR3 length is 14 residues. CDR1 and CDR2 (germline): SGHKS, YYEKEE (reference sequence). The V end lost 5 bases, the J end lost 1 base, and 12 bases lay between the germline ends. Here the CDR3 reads CASSFGLLNYGYTF. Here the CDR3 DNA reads TGTGCCAGCAGTTTCGGACTGCTTAACTATGGCTACACCTTC.

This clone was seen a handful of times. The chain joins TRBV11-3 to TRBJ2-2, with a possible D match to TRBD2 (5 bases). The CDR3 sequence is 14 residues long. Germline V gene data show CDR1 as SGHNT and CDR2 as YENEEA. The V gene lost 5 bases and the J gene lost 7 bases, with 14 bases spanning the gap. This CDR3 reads CASSLGIEGGELFF. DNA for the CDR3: TGTGCCAGCAGCCTGGGGATTGAGGGCGGGGAGCTGTTTTTT.

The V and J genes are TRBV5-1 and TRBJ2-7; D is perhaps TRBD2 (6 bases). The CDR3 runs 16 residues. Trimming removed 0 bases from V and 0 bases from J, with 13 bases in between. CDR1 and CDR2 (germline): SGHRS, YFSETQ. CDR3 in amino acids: CASSLAGGVSSYEQYF. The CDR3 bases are TGCGCCAGCAGCTTGGCCGGCGGGGTCAGCTCCTACGAGCAGTACTTC.

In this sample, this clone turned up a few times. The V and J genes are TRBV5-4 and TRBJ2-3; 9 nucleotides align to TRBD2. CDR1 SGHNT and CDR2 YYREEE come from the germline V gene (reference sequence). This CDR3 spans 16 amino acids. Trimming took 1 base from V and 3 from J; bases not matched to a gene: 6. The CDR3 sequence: CASSLPSGGTTDTQYF. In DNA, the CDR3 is TGTGCCAGCAGCTTGCCCAGCGGGGGGACAACAGATACGCAGTATTTT. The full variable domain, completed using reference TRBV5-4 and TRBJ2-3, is ETGVTQSPTHLIKTRGQQVTLRCSSQSGHNTVSWYQQALGQGPQFIFQYYREEENGRGNFPPRFSGLQFPNYSSELNVNALELDDSALYLCASSLPSGGTTDTQYFGPGTRLTVL.

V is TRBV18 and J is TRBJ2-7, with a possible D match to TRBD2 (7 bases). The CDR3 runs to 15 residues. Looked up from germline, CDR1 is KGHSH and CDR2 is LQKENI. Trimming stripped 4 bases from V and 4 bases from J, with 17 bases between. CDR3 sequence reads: CASSQGLRGGYEQYF. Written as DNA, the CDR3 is TGTGCCAGCTCACAGGGACTACGAGGGGGGTACGAGCAGTACTTC. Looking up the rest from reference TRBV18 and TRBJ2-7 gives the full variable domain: NAGVMQNPRHLVRRRGQEARLRCSPMKGHSHVYWYRQLPEEGLKFMVYLQKENIIDESGMPKERFSAEFPKEGPSILRIQQVVRGDSAAYFCASSQGLRGGYEQYFGPGTRLTVT.

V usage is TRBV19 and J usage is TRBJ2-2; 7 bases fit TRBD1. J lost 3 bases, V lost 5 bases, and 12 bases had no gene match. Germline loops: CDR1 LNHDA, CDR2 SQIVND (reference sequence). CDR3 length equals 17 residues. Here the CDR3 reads CASSFPYRGRDTGELFF. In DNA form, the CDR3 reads TGTGCCAGTAGTTTCCCTTACAGGGGAAGGGACACCGGGGAGCTGTTTTTT.

The CDR3 bases are TGCGCCAGCAGCCAATACAGGGGCAGCTCCTACGAGCAGTACTTC. It is translated as CASSQYRGSSYEQYF. This chain uses TRBV4-3 with TRBJ2-7, with 7 bases aligning to TRBD1. Germline assignment: CDR1 LGHNA and CDR2 YSLEER. With V trimmed by 2 bases and J by 0 bases, 4 bases remained unmatched. The CDR3 is 15 residues long.

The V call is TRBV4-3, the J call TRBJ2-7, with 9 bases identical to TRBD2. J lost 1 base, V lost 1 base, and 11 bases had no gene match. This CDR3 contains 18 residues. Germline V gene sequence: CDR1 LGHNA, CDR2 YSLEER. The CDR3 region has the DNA TGCGCCAGCAGCCAAGGTGGTAGCGGGAGTCTCGGGTCCTACGAGCAGTACTTC. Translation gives CASSQGGSGSLGSYEQYF.

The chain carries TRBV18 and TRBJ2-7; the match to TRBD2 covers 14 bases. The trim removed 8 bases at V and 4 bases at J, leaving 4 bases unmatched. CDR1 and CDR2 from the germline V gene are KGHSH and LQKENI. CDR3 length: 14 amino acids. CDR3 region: CASQTSGGAYEQYF. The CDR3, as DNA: TGTGCCAGCCAGACTAGCGGGGGGGCATACGAGCAGTACTTC.

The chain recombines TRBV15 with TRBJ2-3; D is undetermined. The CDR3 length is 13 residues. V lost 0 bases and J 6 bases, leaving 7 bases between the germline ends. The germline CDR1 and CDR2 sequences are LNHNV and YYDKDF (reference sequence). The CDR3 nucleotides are TGTGCCACCAGCAGAGACCTCCAGGATACGCAGTATTTT. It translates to CATSRDLQDTQYF.

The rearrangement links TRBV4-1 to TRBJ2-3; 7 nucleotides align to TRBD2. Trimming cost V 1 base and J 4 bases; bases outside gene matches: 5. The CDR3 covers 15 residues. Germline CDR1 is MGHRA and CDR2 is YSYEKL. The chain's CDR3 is CASSQASGIPDTQYF. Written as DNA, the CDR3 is TGCGCCAGCAGCCAAGCAAGCGGGATACCAGATACGCAGTATTTT.

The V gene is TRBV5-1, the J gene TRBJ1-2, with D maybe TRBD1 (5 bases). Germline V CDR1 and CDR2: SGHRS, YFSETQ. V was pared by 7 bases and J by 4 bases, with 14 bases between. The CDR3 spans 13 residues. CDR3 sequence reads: CASAPDTLYGYTF. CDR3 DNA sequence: TGCGCCAGCGCCCCGGACACCCTCTATGGCTACACCTTC.

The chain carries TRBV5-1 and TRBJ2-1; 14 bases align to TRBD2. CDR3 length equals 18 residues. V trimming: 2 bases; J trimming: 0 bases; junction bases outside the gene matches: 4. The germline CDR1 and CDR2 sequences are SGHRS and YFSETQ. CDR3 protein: CASSLGTSGRISYNEQFF. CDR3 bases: TGCGCCAGCAGCTTAGGGACTAGCGGGAGAATCTCCTACAATGAGCAGTTCTTC.

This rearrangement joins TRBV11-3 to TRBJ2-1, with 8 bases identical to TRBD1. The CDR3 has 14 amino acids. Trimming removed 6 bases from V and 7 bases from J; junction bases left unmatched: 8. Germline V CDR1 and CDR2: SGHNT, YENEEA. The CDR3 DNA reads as TGTGCCAGCAGATCCCGGGACAGGATAAATGAGCAGTTCTTC. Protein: CASRSRDRINEQFF.

CDR3 sequence (DNA): TGCAGCGCCCGGGACAGGGGGCGCCCCGGGGAGCTGTTTTTT. This codes for CSARDRGRPGELFF. The J gene is TRBJ2-2, the V gene TRBV29-1; TRBD1 matches at 12 bases. The CDR3 runs 14 residues. The junction had 6 bases not matched to a gene; V was cut back by 7 bases and J by 6 bases. Germline V gene sequence: CDR1 SQVTM, CDR2 ANQGSEA.

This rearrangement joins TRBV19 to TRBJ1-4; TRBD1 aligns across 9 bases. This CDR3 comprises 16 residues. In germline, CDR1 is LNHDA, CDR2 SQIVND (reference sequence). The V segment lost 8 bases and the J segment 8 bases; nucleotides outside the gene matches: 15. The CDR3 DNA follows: TGTGCCAGTGCCCCAGGACAGGGGCCCCTCGGGGAAAAACTGTTTTTT. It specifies CASAPGQGPLGEKLFF. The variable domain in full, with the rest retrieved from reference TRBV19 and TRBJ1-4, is DGGITQSPKYLFRKEGQNVTLSCEQNLNHDAMYWYRQDPGQGLRLIYYSQIVNDFQKGDIAEGYSVSREKKESFPLTVTSAQKNPTAFYLCASAPGQGPLGEKLFFGSGTQLSVL.

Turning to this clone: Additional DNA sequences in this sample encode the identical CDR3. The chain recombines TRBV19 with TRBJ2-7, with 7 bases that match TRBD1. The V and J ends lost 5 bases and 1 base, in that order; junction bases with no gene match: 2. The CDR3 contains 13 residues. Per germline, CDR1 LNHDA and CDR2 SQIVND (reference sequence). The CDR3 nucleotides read TGTGCCAGTAGTCCGGGACAGTCCTACGAGCAGTACTTC. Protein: CASSPGQSYEQYF.

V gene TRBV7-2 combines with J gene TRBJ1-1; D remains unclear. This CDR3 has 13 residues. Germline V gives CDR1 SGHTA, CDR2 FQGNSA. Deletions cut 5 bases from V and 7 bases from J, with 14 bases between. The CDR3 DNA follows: TGTGCCAGCAGCGAAAGCCGAGGAGGTGAAGCTTTCTTT. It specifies CASSESRGGEAFF.

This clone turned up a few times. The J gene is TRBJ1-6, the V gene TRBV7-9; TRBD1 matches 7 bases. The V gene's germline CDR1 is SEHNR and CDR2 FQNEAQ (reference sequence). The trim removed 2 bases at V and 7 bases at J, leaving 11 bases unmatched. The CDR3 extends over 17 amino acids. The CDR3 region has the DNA TGTGCCAGCAGCTTATCGGGACAGCTAAGAGGGAATTCACCCCTCCACTTT. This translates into CASSLSGQLRGNSPLHF. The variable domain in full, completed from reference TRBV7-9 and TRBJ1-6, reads DTGVSQNPRHKITKRGQNVTFRCDPISEHNRLYWYRQTLGQGPEFLTYFQNEAQLEKSRLLSDRFSAERPKGSFSTLEIQRTEQGDSAMYLCASSLSGQLRGNSPLHFGNGTRLTVT.

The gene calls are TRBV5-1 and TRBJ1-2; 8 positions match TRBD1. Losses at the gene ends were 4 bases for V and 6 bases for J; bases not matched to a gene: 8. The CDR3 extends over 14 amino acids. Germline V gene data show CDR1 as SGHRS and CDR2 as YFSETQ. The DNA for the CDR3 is TGCGCCAGCAGCCCCCTCGTGACAGGGGATGGCTACACCTTC. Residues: CASSPLVTGDGYTF.